This TCR beta chain derives from a study of blood T cells in healthy people across ages (dated by TCRdb to about 2015). Some background on the complete study: In model experiments, roughly one uniquely barcoded TCR beta cDNA molecule per two T cells was captured by template switching. To track age-related changes in TCR beta repertoire diversity, the study relied on deep sequencing normalized with unique cDNA molecular identifiers. The donors were divided into four age groups: young (average 16 years), middle-aged (about 40), aged (about 56) and long-lived (about 90). To avoid experimental bias, donors of different ages were distributed randomly across sequencing lanes. Using the same blood draw, the study looked at two additional independent replicas of 1 million unique cDNA reads for two donors, one aged 18 to 30 and the other aged 80 or older. Results the study describes overall, beyond this receptor: As age increased, observed TCR beta diversity per million T cells dropped in a roughly linear way, and a significant reduction was already evident by age approximately 40. The CMV infection status of donors was not known, potentially confounding age-related changes in expanded clonotypes. Compared with the aged group, more naive CD4+ T cells, fewer expanded clones and increased TCR diversity were shown by the long-lived group, suggesting age selection. Estimates of total diversity based on one million sequenced T cells were considered lower bounds and underestimates. There was a strong correlation between observed TCR beta diversity and the percentage of naive T cells measured by flow cytometry. Because profiling used bulk unsorted PBMCs, naive and antigen-experienced compartments could not be compared conclusively.

Of note for this clonotype: Its antigen target is currently unknown. No clone much larger than this one lies a single base away; base qualities are absent.

Library preparation was by 5' RACE. These reads were obtained on an Illumina HiSeq 2500. A second PCR of about 6 to 12 cycles was performed with a sample-barcoded 5' primer and a J-beta primer mix. A unique molecular identifier was introduced onto each TCR beta cDNA molecule by a template-switch 5' adaptor carrying 12 random nucleotides. Each sample yielded at least 2.5 million CDR3-containing paired-end reads. First-strand cDNA synthesis was performed from all RNA using the Mint cDNA synthesis kit, with priming by a TRBC-specific oligonucleotide. All cDNA was treated with uracil-DNA glycosylase and then went through a first 18-cycle PCR with the universal primers M1SS and BC2_uni_R. The source study handled its data this way. Normalization of each sample was performed by random selection of 1 million high-quality reads, each carrying a distinct molecular identifier. Reads with shared molecular identifiers were discarded instead of being binned into consensus sequences. MiTCR, with a Q25 quality threshold and the strictest error-elimination algorithm, was used for CDR3 identification, clonotype clustering and error correction. A nonparametric unseen species model with Euler transformation was used to estimate a lower bound on total TCR beta diversity. The public reads were run again by TCRdb, first through fastp at Q25 and then through MiXCR, and only productive beta chains were kept. CDR3 protein duplicates are merged, each entry listing the most common genes and DNA. V and J calls and clone size were set by TCRdb, not the authors. This sample has about 1.8 million distinct CDR3 sequences in its table, and just under 50% of those were observed once. The top ten constitute 2.1% of the sample.

V has 1 base trimmed and J has 0 bases trimmed; junction bases matching no gene number 3. The CDR1 and CDR2 encoded by the germline V gene are LGHNA and YNFKEQ. From the cysteine through the phenylalanine, the CDR3 covers 15 amino acids. Only the CDR3 portion is preserved as DNA: 45 bases, with reading frame beginning at the first base. The donors were some 39 Caucasian individuals from Russia, aged 6 to 90 years, who were systemically healthy. Each donor gave 8 to 10 milliliters of peripheral blood, drawn into EDTA-treated Vacutainer tubes. Ficoll-Paque density-gradient centrifugation was used to isolate PBMCs, with at least 7 million obtained per sample. Trizol reagent was used to extract total RNA from PBMCs, with at least 5.5 micrograms per sample. For every donor, flow cytometry on a PBMC aliquot measured the percentage of naive CD45RAhigh/CD27high T cells.

This clonotype was obtained from a woman aged 35 to 49 in good health. Sequencing was performed on blood. The rearranged chain carries TRBV4-2 and TRBJ2-7; TRBD1 fits 7 bases in the junction. The CDR3 region has the sequence CASSQGGTASYEQYF. The DNA sequence is TGTGCCAGCAGCCAAGGTGGGACAGCCTCCTACGAGCAGTACTTC.